This TCR beta chain was sequenced during a study of early T cells in non-severe SARS-CoV-2 infection. Study context: Chains stayed unpaired after sequencing of bulk RNA from unsorted whole blood.

Molecules of cDNA were individually given unique molecular identifiers that were attached to them. TCRdb redid the calling of the 5' RACE reads with MiXCR, one entry per CDR3 protein. The sample shows 55,000 or so distinct CDR3 sequences, about 12% of them seen only once. V shed 3 bases, J shed 4 bases, and the junction held 8 bases outside the gene matches. The CDR3 contains 15 residues. General study points: VDJdb matches were skewed toward anti-spike CD8 T cell responses.

This clonotype was counted at least ten times. The antigen is undetermined. This receptor was identified in an adult who was a healthcare worker with PCR-confirmed SARS-CoV-2 infection or an uninfected control (not recorded which). This chain connects TRBV12-3 or TRBV12-4 to TRBJ1-2; TRBD1 aligns across 7 bases. Sequenced material: whole blood. The CDR3 sequence: CASSFHRGAGYGYTF. CDR3 in DNA: TGTGCCAGCAGTTTCCACAGGGGCGCGGGCTATGGCTACACCTTC.